Following are 19 T cell receptor beta chains from one sample sequenced in a study of T cell repertoires in cytomegalovirus infection. TCRdb passed the reads through MiXCR, listing each CDR3 protein once. The table records 270,000 or so distinct CDR3 sequences, about 15% of them present only once. The specimen was CD8+ T cells from PBMCs. The receptors here all came from a human donor in good health (CMV status not recorded). Some clones in this sample may be carry-over from other donors' samples.

This chain uses TRBV12-3 or TRBV12-4 with TRBJ2-7; D is undetermined. The CDR3 consists of 13 residues. V lost 3 bases and J lost 2, with 8 bases in between. In DNA, the CDR3 is TGTGCCAGCAGTTTGGCCTACACCTACGAGCAGTACTTC. This encodes CASSLAYTYEQYF.

V usage is TRBV29-1 and J usage is TRBJ2-3, with TRBD2 matching 13 bases. The ends lost 2 bases at V and 10 bases at J; junction bases unmatched: 9. Germline assignment: CDR1 SQVTM and CDR2 ANQGSEA. This CDR3 is built from 15 residues. CDR3 nucleotides: TGCAGCGTTGAATCGACTAGCGGGGGGAGGTGGGCGCAGTATTTT. This sequence encodes CSVESTSGGRWAQYF.

This clonotype has a count of ten or more. The genes are TRBV7-6 and TRBJ2-7, with D perhaps matching TRBD2 (6 bases). The ends were cut back, 0 bases at V and 6 bases at J, with 9 bases in the middle. Germline lookup yields CDR1 SGHVS and CDR2 FNYEAQ. This CDR3 spans 13 amino acids. The chain's CDR3 is CASSLALGGEQYF. The CDR3 DNA follows: TGTGCCAGCAGCTTAGCGCTGGGGGGCGAGCAGTACTTC.

The gene calls are TRBV11-3 and TRBJ2-5; TRBD2 is a possible D gene (6 bases). Trimming removed 3 bases at V and 5 bases at J, with 13 bases between. This CDR3 has 14 residues. Germline V gene sequence: CDR1 SGHNT, CDR2 YENEEA. CDR3 protein: CASSLTGEVETQYF. The CDR3 DNA sequence: TGTGCCAGCAGCTTGACTGGGGAGGTCGAGACCCAGTACTTC.

This clonotype has a count of ten or more. DNA of the CDR3: TGTGCCAGCAGCGTTAGGGACAGAGAAGAAGAGACCCAGTACTTC. Its translation: CASSVRDREEETQYF. V usage is TRBV7-6 and J usage is TRBJ2-5; 7 nucleotides align to TRBD1. The germline V gene encodes CDR1 SGHVS and CDR2 FNYEAQ. Trimming took 5 bases from V and 3 from J; bases not matched to a gene: 9. This CDR3 spans 15 amino acids.

The chain joins TRBV29-1 to TRBJ2-1; perhaps TRBD2 as D (6 bases). The V gene lost 7 bases and the J gene lost 6 bases, with 16 bases spanning the gap. There are 13 residues in the CDR3. The germline V gene has CDR1 SQVTM and CDR2 ANQGSEA. The CDR3 sequence is CSGLGARGNEQFF. The CDR3 DNA is TGCAGCGGCCTCGGGGCGCGGGGCAATGAGCAGTTCTTC.

This clonotype turned up a few times. CDR3 DNA: TGCAGTGCTAGGGCAGGGGGCGAGGACACTGAAGCTTTCTTT. This gives the protein CSARAGGEDTEAFF. The chain joins TRBV20-1 to TRBJ1-1; TRBD1 matches at 8 bases. This CDR3 spans 14 amino acids. V was clipped by 3 bases and J by 3 bases; unmatched bases: 6. Germline CDR1 and CDR2: DFQATT and SNEGSKA (reference sequence).

The chain carries TRBV6-1 and TRBJ2-7; D is unresolved. CDR3 length: 13 residues. The germline gives CDR1 MNHNS, CDR2 SASEGT. Trimming stripped 5 bases from V and 3 bases from J, with 11 bases between. CDR3 region: CASSYGSVYEQYF. Here the CDR3 DNA reads TGTGCCAGCAGTTATGGCAGTGTCTACGAGCAGTACTTC.

This clonotype was seen only a few times. CDR3 bases: TGTGCCAGCAGCCCACCCGTATCTTACGGGGAGCTGTTTTTT. It codes for CASSPPVSYGELFF. The genes are TRBV7-6 and TRBJ2-2, with D unclear. CDR3 length equals 14 residues. The V gene's germline CDR1 is SGHVS and CDR2 FNYEAQ. The ends were cut back, 5 bases at V and 7 bases at J, with 14 bases in the middle.

The chain uses TRBV5-5 and TRBJ1-5, with 11 bases lining up with TRBD1. Trimming took 7 bases from V and 5 from J; bases not matched to a gene: 5. The V gene's germline CDR1 is SGHKS and CDR2 YYEKEE (reference sequence). The CDR3 contains 14 residues. The CDR3 DNA follows: TGTGCCAGCCAGTGGACAGGGGGCGATCAGCCCCAGCATTTT. Its translation is CASQWTGGDQPQHF.

In regard to this clonotype: A much larger clone lies a single base off, so this may be a read error. The chain couples TRBV6-8 to TRBJ2-7; no reliable D call. The CDR3 runs to 12 residues. Per germline, CDR1 MNHGY and CDR2 SAAAGT. V gave up 8 bases and J gave up 3 bases, with 11 bases separating them. Written as DNA, the CDR3 is TGTGCCAGCCTTGGCGGATACTACGAGCAGTACTTC. Translated, it gives CASLGGYYEQYF.

J is TRBJ2-2 and V is TRBV18; 8 bases align to TRBD1. The ends lost 3 bases at V and 4 bases at J; junction bases unmatched: 1. CDR1 is KGHSH, CDR2 LQKENI, per germline. This CDR3 is built from 14 residues. The CDR3 protein is CASSPDRATGELFF. The CDR3 DNA sequence: TGTGCCAGCTCACCGGACAGGGCCACCGGGGAGCTGTTTTTT.

This clonotype appeared many times. The chain is built from TRBV6-2 or TRBV6-3 and TRBJ1-5, with D perhaps matching TRBD1 (5 bases). V was trimmed by 6 bases and J by 5 bases, leaving 17 bases between them. Germline V gene lookup returns CDR1 MNHEY and CDR2 SVGEGT. The CDR3 is made up of 15 amino acids. In DNA form, the CDR3 reads TGTGCCAGCAGACGAACCTACCCACAGGATCAGCCCCAGCATTTT. This gives the protein CASRRTYPQDQPQHF.

Only a few counts were recorded for this clonotype. The chain is built from TRBV9 and TRBJ2-3; D ambiguous. The length of the CDR3 is 11 residues. V gave up 4 bases and J gave up 8 bases, with 8 bases separating them. Germline V gene sequence: CDR1 SGDLS, CDR2 YYNGEE. The CDR3 here is CASSPPGTQYF. DNA of the CDR3: TGTGCCAGCAGCCCTCCCGGTACGCAGTATTTT.

The CDR3 nucleotides read TGTGCCAGCACTGACACGGGGGTACCAGATACGCAGTATTTT. Amino acid sequence: CASTDTGVPDTQYF. The chain has TRBV2 and TRBJ2-3; D is perhaps TRBD2 (6 bases). This CDR3 spans 14 amino acids. Germline loops: CDR1 SNHLY, CDR2 FYNNEI. Trimming shortened V by 7 bases and J by 4 bases, and 15 bases separated the two germline ends.

The rearrangement joins TRBV3-1 to TRBJ1-1; D is undetermined. V was cut by 1 base and J by 1 base, with 7 bases left in between. The CDR3 length is 14 residues. Germline CDR1 is LGHDT and CDR2 is YNNKEL (reference sequence). The CDR3 is CASSQGYGNTEAFF. The CDR3 coding sequence is TGTGCCAGCAGCCAAGGTTACGGGAACACTGAAGCTTTCTTT.

The chain uses TRBV5-1 and TRBJ2-7; possibly TRBD1 for D (6 bases). The germline V gene encodes CDR1 SGHRS and CDR2 YFSETQ. This CDR3 comprises 17 residues. Trimming left V 4 bases short and J 3 bases short, with 23 bases between. CDR3 in amino acids: CASSPNEMWQGHYEQYF. The CDR3 nucleotides are TGCGCCAGCAGCCCGAACGAGATGTGGCAGGGACACTACGAGCAGTACTTC.

J is TRBJ2-3 and V is TRBV20-1; 9 nucleotides match TRBD2. This CDR3 region has 14 residues. After removal of 6 bases from V and 6 bases from J, the junction contained 10 bases not matched to a gene. Germline V gene data show CDR1 as DFQATT and CDR2 as SNEGSKA (reference sequence). As DNA, the CDR3 is TGCAGTGCCCCCGGGCGGGGGGGCCTTGATACGCAGTATTTT. It specifies CSAPGRGGLDTQYF.

This clonotype was seen only a few times. The V gene is TRBV6-2 or TRBV6-3, the J gene TRBJ2-5, with 7 bases matching TRBD1. This CDR3 is built from 15 residues. The junction had 6 bases not matched to a gene; V was cut back by 2 bases and J by 3 bases. Looked up from germline, CDR1 is MNHEY and CDR2 is SVGEGT. The CDR3 coding sequence is TGTGCCAGCAGTTACCCCGACAGGGACGAAGAGACCCAGTACTTC. This sequence encodes CASSYPDRDEETQYF.